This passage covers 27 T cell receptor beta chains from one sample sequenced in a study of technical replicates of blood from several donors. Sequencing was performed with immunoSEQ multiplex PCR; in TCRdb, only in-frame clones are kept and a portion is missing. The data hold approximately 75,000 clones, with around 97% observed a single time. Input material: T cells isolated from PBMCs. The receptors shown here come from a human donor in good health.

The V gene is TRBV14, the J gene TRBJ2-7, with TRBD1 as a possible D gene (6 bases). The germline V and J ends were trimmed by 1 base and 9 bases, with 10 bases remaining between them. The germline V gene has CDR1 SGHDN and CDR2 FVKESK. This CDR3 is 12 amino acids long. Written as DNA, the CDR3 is TGTGCCAGCAGCCAAGTCAGGGGAGTGCAGTACTTC. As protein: CASSQVRGVQYF.

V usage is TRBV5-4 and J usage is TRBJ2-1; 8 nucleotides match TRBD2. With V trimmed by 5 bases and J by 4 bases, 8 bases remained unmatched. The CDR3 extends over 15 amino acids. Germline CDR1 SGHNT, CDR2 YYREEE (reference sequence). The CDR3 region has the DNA TGTGCCAGCAGTCCGCGACTAGCGCAGTACAATGAGCAGTTCTTC. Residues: CASSPRLAQYNEQFF.

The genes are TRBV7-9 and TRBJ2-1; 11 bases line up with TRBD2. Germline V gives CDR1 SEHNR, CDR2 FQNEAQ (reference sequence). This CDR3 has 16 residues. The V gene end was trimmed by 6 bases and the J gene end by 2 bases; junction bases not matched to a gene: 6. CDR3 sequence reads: CASSSSGGRTYNEQFF. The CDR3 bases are TGTGCCAGCAGTTCTAGCGGGGGGAGAACCTACAATGAGCAGTTCTTC. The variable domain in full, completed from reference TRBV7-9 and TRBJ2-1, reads DTGVSQNPRHKITKRGQNVTFRCDPISEHNRLYWYRQTLGQGPEFLTYFQNEAQLEKSRLLSDRFSAERPKGSFSTLEIQRTEQGDSAMYLCASSSSGGRTYNEQFFGPGTRLTVL.

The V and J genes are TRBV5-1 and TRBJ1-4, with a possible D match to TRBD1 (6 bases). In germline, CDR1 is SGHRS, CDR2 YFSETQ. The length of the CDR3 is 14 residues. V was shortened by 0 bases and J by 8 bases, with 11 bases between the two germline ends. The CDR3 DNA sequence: TGCGCCAGCAGCTTGGGGCAGGGGACCGAAAAACTGTTTTTT. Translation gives CASSLGQGTEKLFF. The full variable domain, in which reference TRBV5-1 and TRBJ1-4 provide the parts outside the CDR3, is KAGVTQTPRYLIKTRGQQVTLSCSPISGHRSVSWYQQTPGQGLQFLFEYFSETQRNKGNFPGRFSGRQFSNSRSEMNVSTLELGDSALYLCASSLGQGTEKLFFGSGTQLSVL.

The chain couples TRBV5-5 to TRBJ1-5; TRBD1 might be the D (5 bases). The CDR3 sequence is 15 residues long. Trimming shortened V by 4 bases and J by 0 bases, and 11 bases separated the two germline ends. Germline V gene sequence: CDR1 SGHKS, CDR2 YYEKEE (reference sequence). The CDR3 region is CASSTQGYSNQPQHF. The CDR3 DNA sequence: TGTGCCAGCAGCACGCAGGGTTATAGCAATCAGCCCCAGCATTTT.

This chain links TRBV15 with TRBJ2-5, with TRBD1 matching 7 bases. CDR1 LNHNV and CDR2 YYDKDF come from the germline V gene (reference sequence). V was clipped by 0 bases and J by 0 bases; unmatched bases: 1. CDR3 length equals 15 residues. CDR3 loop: CATSREGQYQETQYF. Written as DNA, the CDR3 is TGTGCCACCAGCAGAGAGGGACAGTACCAAGAGACCCAGTACTTC. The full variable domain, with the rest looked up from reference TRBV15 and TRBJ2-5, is DAMVIQNPRYQVTQFGKPVTLSCSQTLNHNVMYWYQQKSSQAPKLLFHYYDKDFNNEADTPDNFQSRRPNTSFCFLDIRSPGLGDTAMYLCATSREGQYQETQYFGPGTRLLVL.

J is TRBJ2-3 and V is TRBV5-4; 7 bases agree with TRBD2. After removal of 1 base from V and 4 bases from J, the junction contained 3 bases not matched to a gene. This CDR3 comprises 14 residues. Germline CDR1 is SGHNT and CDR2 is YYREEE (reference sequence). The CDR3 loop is CASSLTSAADTQYF. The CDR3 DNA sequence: TGTGCCAGCAGCTTGACTAGCGCGGCAGATACGCAGTATTTT.

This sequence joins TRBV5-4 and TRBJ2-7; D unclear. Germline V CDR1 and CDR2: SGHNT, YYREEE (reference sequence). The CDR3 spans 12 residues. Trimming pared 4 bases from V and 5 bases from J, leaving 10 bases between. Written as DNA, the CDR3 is TGTGCCAGCAGCCCGCTAGGCGACGAGCAGTACTTC. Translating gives CASSPLGDEQYF.

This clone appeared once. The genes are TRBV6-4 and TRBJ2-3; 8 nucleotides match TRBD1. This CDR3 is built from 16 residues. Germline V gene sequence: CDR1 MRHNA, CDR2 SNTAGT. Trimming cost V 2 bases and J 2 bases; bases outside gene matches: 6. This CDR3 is CASSDEAGGPTDTQYF. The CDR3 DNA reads TGTGCCAGCAGTGACGAGGCAGGGGGCCCCACAGATACGCAGTATTTT.

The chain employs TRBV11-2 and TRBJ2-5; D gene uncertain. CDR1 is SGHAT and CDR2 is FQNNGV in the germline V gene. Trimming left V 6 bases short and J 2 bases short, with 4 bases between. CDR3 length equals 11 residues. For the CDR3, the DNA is TGTGCCAGCAGGTCTCAAGAGACCCAGTACTTC. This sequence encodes CASRSQETQYF.

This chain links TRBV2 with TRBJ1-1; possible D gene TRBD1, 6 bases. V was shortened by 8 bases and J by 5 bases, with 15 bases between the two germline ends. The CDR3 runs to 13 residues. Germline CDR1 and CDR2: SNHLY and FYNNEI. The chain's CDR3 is CASRTNRATEAFF. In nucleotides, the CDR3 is TGTGCCAGCCGTACTAACAGGGCGACTGAAGCTTTCTTT.

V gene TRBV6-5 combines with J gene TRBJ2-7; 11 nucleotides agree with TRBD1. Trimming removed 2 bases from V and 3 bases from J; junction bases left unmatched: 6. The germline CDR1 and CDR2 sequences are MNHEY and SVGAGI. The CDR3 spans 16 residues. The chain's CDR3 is CASSYRGQGAHYEQYF. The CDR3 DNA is TGTGCCAGCAGTTACCGTGGACAGGGGGCCCACTACGAGCAGTACTTC.

CDR3 residues: CAWTRPRGIFSNTEAFF. CDR3 bases: TGTGCCTGGACCCGACCTAGGGGTATTTTCTCTAACACTGAAGCTTTCTTT. The chain recombines TRBV30 with TRBJ1-1; TRBD1 might be the D (5 bases). Germline V gives CDR1 GTSNPN, CDR2 SVGIG (reference sequence). Trimming shortened V by 4 bases and J by 2 bases, and 23 bases separated the two germline ends. The CDR3 length is 17 residues.

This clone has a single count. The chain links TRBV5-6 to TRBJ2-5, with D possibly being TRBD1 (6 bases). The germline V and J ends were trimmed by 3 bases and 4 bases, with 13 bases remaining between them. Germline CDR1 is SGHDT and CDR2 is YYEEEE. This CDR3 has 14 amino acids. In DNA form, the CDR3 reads TGTGCCAGCAGCTCCCTTGGGGGCGGAGAGACCCAGTACTTC. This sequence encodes CASSSLGGGETQYF.

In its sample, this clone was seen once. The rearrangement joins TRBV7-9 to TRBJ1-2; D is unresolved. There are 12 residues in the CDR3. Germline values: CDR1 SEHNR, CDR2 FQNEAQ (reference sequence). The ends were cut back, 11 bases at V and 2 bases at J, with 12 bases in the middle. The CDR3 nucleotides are TGTGCCGGCGGATCGCCCAACTATGGCTACACCTTC. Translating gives CAGGSPNYGYTF. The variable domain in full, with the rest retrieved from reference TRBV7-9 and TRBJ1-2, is DTGVSQNPRHKITKRGQNVTFRCDPISEHNRLYWYRQTLGQGPEFLTYFQNEAQLEKSRLLSDRFSAERPKGSFSTLEIQRTEQGDSAMYLCAGGSPNYGYTFGSGTRLTVV.

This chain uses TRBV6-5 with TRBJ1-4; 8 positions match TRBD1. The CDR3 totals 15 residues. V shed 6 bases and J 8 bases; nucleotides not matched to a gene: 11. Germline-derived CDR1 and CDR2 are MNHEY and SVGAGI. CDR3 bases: TGTGCCAGCAGCCCCTACAGGGGGAATTACGAAAAACTGTTTTTT. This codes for CASSPYRGNYEKLFF.

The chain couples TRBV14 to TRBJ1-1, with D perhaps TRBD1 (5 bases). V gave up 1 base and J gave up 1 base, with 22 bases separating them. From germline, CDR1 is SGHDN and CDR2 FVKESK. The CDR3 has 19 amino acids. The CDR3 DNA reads TGTGCCAGCAGCCAAGGCGGTCCCCCTACTGGCAGGGCGAACACTGAAGCTTTCTTT. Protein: CASSQGGPPTGRANTEAFF.

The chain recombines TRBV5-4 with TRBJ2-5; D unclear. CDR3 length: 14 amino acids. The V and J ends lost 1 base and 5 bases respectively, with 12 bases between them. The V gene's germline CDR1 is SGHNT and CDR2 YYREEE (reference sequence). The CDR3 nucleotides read TGTGCCAGCAGCTTGAGCGCCCTCCGGGAGACCCAGTACTTC. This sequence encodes CASSLSALRETQYF.

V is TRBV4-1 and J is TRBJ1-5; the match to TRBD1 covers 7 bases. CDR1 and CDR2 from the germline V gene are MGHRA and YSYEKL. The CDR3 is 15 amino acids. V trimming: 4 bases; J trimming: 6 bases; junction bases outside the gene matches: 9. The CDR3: CASSLKQGEGQPQHF. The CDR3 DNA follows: TGCGCCAGCAGCCTCAAGCAGGGGGAAGGTCAGCCCCAGCATTTT.

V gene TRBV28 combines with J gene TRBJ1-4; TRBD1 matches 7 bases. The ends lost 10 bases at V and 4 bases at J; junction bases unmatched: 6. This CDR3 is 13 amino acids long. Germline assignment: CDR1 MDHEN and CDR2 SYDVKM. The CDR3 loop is CATCPGGNEKLFF. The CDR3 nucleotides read TGTGCCACCTGCCCAGGGGGTAATGAAAAACTGTTTTTT.

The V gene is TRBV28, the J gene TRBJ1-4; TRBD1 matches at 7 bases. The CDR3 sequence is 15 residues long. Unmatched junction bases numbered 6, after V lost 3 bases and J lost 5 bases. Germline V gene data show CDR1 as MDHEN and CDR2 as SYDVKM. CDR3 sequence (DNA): TGTGCCAGCAGTTTTCAGGGGGGCAGGAATGAAAAACTGTTTTTT. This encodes CASSFQGGRNEKLFF.

The CDR3 DNA reads TGTGCCACAGGAGAGAATCCCCTCTACGAGCAGTACTTC. Translation: CATGENPLYEQYF. V usage is TRBV30 and J usage is TRBJ2-7; the D gene is possibly TRBD1 (5 bases). Germline V gene data show CDR1 as GTSNPN and CDR2 as SVGIG (reference sequence). V was trimmed by 8 bases and J by 3 bases, leaving 17 bases between them. The length of the CDR3 is 13 residues.

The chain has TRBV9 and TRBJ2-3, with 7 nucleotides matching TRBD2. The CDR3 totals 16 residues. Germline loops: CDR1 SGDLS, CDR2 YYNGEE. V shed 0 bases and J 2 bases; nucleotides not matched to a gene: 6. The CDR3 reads CASSVEPRGVTDTQYF. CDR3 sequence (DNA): TGTGCCAGCAGCGTAGAACCCCGGGGGGTCACAGATACGCAGTATTTT.

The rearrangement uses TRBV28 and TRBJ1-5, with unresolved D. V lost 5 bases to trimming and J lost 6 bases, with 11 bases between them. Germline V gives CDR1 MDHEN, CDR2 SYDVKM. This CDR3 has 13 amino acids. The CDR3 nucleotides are TGTGCCAGCAGTCTCCCCACTGGTCAGCCCCAGCATTTT. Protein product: CASSLPTGQPQHF.

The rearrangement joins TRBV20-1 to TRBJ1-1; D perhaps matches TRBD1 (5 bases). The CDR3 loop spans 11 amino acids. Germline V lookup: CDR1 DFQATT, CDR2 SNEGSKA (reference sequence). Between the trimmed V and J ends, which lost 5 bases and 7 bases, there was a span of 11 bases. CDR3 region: CSAGGGIEAFF. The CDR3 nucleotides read TGCAGTGCTGGCGGGGGGATTGAAGCTTTCTTT.

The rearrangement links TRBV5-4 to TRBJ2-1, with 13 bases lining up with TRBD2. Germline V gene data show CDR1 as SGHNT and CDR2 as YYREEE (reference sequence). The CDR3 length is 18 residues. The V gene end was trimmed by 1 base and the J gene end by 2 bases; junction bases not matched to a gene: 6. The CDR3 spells CASSLKLAGGRAYNEQFF. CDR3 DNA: TGTGCCAGCAGCTTGAAACTAGCGGGAGGGCGAGCCTACAATGAGCAGTTCTTC.

The DNA for the CDR3 is TGTGCCAGCAGGGCCCTAAGTGGTAGCGGGAGATCTTACGAGCAGTACTTC. Protein product: CASRALSGSGRSYEQYF. The rearrangement joins TRBV2 to TRBJ2-7; 9 nucleotides align to TRBD2. CDR3 size: 17 residues. The ends lost 6 bases at V and 4 bases at J; junction bases unmatched: 16. CDR1 is SNHLY, CDR2 FYNNEI, per germline.